This T cell receptor beta chain was profiled in a study of blood T cell repertoires in COVID-19. Study-wide context: Italy, Spain and the United States were the sources of the convalescent and acute COVID-19 samples. Nucleic acid was either cDNA or gDNA, and it came from T cells, B-cell-depleted T cells, or PBMCs.

Authors' methods: Reference gene primers were amplified, and this amplification served to estimate nucleated cell counts. Clones were sequenced by immunoSEQ multiplex PCR, and TCRdb holds only the in-frame ones, with some missing. That table supplies the V and J calls and clone size; D and trimming were determined from the DNA. The table shows about 340,000 clones, with around nine tenths occurring only once. Germline CDR1 is MNHNY and CDR2 is SVGAGI (reference sequence). Deletions cut 4 bases from V and 2 bases from J, with 12 bases between. This CDR3 is 14 amino acids long. Sequencing used peripheral blood. The rearrangement joins TRBV6-6 to TRBJ2-7, with D tentatively TRBD1 (6 bases). This receptor was obtained from a woman in her seventies with COVID-19, enrolled during active disease. The CDR3 nucleotides are TGTGCCAGCAGTTTACAGGGATTCACCTACGAGCAGTACTTC. Translating gives CASSLQGFTYEQYF.